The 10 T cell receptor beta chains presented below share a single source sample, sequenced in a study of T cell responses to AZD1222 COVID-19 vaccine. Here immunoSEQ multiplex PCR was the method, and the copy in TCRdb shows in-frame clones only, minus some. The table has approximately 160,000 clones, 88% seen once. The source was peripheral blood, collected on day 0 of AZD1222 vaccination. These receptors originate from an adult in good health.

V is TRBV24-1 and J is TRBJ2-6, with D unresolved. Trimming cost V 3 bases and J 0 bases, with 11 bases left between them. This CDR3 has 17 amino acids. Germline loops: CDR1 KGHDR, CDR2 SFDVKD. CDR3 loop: CATSDPRHLSGANVLTF. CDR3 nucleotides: TGTGCCACCAGTGATCCCAGACACCTCTCTGGGGCCAACGTCCTGACTTTC.

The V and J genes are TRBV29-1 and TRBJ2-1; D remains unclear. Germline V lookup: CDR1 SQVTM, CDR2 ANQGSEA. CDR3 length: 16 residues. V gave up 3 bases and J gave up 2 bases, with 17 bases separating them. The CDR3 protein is CSVDSWAGSAYNEQFF. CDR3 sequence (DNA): TGCAGCGTTGATTCCTGGGCTGGGTCGGCCTACAATGAGCAGTTCTTC.

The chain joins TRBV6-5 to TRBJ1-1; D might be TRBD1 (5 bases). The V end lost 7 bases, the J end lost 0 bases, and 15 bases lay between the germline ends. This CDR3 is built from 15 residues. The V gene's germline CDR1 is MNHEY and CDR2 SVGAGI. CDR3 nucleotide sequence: TGTGCCAGCATACTGACAGACCCCATGAACACTGAAGCTTTCTTT. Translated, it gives CASILTDPMNTEAFF.

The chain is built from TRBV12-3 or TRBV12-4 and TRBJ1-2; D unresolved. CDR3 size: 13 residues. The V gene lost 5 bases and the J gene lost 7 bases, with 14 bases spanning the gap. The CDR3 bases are TGTGCCAGCAGTCCACTGACTAAGGGTGGCTACACCTTC. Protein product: CASSPLTKGGYTF.

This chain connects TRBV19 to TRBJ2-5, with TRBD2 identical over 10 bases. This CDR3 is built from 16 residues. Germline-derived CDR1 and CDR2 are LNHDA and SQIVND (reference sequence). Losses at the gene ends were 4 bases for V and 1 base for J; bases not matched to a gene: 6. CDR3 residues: CASSTLRTSGQETQYF. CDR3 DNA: TGTGCCAGTAGTACCCTGCGGACTAGCGGCCAAGAGACCCAGTACTTC.

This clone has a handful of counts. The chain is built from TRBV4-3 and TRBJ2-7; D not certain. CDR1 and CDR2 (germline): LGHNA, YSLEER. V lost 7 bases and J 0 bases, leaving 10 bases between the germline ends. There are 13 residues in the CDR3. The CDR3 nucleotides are TGCGCCAGCAAGGCCGCAAGCTCCTACGAGCAGTACTTC. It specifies CASKAASSYEQYF.

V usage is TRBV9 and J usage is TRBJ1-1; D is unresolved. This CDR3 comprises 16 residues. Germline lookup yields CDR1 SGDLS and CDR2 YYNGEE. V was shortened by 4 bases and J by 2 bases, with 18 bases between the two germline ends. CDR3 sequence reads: CASSHSRGRANTEAFF. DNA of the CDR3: TGTGCCAGCAGCCACTCACGAGGGAGGGCTAACACTGAAGCTTTCTTT. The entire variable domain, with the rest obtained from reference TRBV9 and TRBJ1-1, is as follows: DSGVTQTPKHLITATGQRVTLRCSPRSGDLSVYWYQQSLDQGLQFLIQYYNGEERAKGNILERFSAQQFPDLHSELNLSSLELGDSALYFCASSHSRGRANTEAFFGQGTRLTVV.

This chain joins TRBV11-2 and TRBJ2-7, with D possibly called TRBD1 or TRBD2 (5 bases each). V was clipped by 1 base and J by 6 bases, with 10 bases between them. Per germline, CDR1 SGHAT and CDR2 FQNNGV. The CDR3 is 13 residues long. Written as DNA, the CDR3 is TGTGCCAGCAGCTTAGTGGGGGACGGCGAGCAGTACTTC. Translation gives CASSLVGDGEQYF.

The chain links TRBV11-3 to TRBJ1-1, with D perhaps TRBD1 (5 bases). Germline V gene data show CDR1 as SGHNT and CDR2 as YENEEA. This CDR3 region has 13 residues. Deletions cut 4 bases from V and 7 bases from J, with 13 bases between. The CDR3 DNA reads TGTGCCAGCAGCTGGGCCCTCAGGGATGAAGCTTTCTTT. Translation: CASSWALRDEAFF.

The CDR3 reads CASSQDGSGSGETQYF. CDR3 sequence (DNA): TGCGCCAGCAGCCAAGACGGCAGCGGGAGCGGGGAGACCCAGTACTTC. The V and J genes are TRBV4-3 and TRBJ2-5, with 8 bases aligning to TRBD2. This CDR3 spans 16 amino acids. Germline assignment: CDR1 LGHNA and CDR2 YSLEER. The J segment lost 5 bases and the V segment lost 0 bases, leaving 8 bases of the junction unmatched.